These 12 T cell receptor beta chains were sequenced from one sample in a study of shared clonotypes between healthy human individuals. Assay: immunoSEQ multiplex PCR; the TCRdb copy retains only in-frame clones and omits some. The profile covers some 2.4 million clones, with over 85% appearing a single time and more than 0.35% taken by the ten largest. Input material: naive CD4+ T cells from PBMCs. Subset described: CD45RA+ positively selected. The source is a man younger than 35 in good health. Some clones in this sample may be carry-over from other donors' samples.

The chain combines TRBV4-1 with TRBJ2-7; 7 bases fit TRBD1. J gave up 3 bases and V 3 bases, and 8 bases lay outside the gene matches. The CDR3 spans 15 residues. From germline, CDR1 is MGHRA and CDR2 YSYEKL. In DNA form, the CDR3 reads TGCGCCAGCAGCCATAGGACAGGCTACCACTACGAGCAGTACTTC. This gives the protein CASSHRTGYHYEQYF.

The chain joins TRBV29-1 to TRBJ2-7, with 7 nucleotides matching TRBD1. The ends lost 3 bases at V and 9 bases at J; junction bases unmatched: 11. Germline V gene sequence: CDR1 SQVTM, CDR2 ANQGSEA. The CDR3 has 13 residues. Here the CDR3 reads CSVDGTQQGRQYF. CDR3 coding DNA: TGCAGCGTTGACGGAACGCAACAGGGGAGGCAGTACTTC.

The genes are TRBV28 and TRBJ2-1; 9 bases line up with TRBD1. The CDR3 has 14 amino acids. The V and J ends lost 6 bases and 4 bases, in that order; junction bases with no gene match: 4. Germline lookup yields CDR1 MDHEN and CDR2 SYDVKM. CDR3 sequence: CASRGGQGYNEQFF. The CDR3 DNA reads as TGTGCCAGCAGGGGGGGACAGGGATACAATGAGCAGTTCTTC.

The chain joins TRBV7-9 to TRBJ1-2; no firm D call. CDR1 and CDR2 (germline): SEHNR, FQNEAQ (reference sequence). The CDR3 contains 14 residues. Deletions cut 4 bases from V and 1 base from J, with 10 bases between. The CDR3 loop is CASSSVDRNYGYTF. The CDR3 nucleotides are TGTGCCAGCAGCTCTGTCGATCGTAACTATGGCTACACCTTC.

V and J are TRBV15 and TRBJ2-5, with a possible D match to TRBD1 (6 bases). Trimming pared 1 base from V and 2 bases from J, leaving 11 bases between. Germline-derived CDR1 and CDR2 are LNHNV and YYDKDF (reference sequence). The CDR3 runs 15 residues. In DNA form, the CDR3 reads TGTGCCACCAGCAGAGCGCTGGGGGCTCAAGAGACCCAGTACTTC. Translation gives CATSRALGAQETQYF.

The chain links TRBV6-6 to TRBJ2-1, with a possible D match to TRBD1 (5 bases). Trimming shortened V by 5 bases and J by 8 bases, and 19 bases separated the two germline ends. The CDR3 has 15 residues. Per the germline V gene, CDR1 is MNHNY and CDR2 is SVGAGI (reference sequence). CDR3 residues: CASSPVVGVRDEQFF. The CDR3 DNA reads TGTGCCAGCAGTCCGGTTGTAGGGGTAAGGGATGAGCAGTTCTTC.

This clone was picked up a small number of times. The sample has other DNA sequences that encode this CDR3 too. The genes are TRBV4-1 and TRBJ1-2; no clear D. Between the trimmed V and J ends, which lost 4 bases and 4 bases, there was a span of 10 bases. CDR1 is MGHRA and CDR2 is YSYEKL in the germline V gene. The CDR3 runs to 13 residues. The CDR3 is CASSRAGSYGYTF. The CDR3 DNA reads as TGCGCCAGCAGCCGTGCGGGAAGCTATGGCTACACCTTC.

The chain combines TRBV5-1 with TRBJ2-3; 10 nucleotides line up with TRBD2. The CDR3 loop spans 14 amino acids. CDR1 SGHRS and CDR2 YFSETQ come from the germline V gene. J lost 4 bases, V lost 4 bases, and 3 bases had no gene match. In DNA form, the CDR3 reads TGCGCCAGCAGCAGCGGGAGGGTGTCAGATACGCAGTATTTT. Translating it yields CASSSGRVSDTQYF.

The chain is built from TRBV11-2 and TRBJ2-7, with TRBD2 matching over 8 bases. The V gene end was trimmed by 5 bases and the J gene end by 5 bases; junction bases not matched to a gene: 5. In germline, CDR1 is SGHAT, CDR2 FQNNGV. This CDR3 spans 13 amino acids. CDR3 loop: CASSEGLANEQYF. Written as DNA, the CDR3 is TGTGCCAGCAGCGAAGGACTAGCTAACGAGCAGTACTTC. The whole variable domain, remainder taken from reference TRBV11-2 and TRBJ2-7, is EAGVAQSPRYKIIEKRQSVAFWCNPISGHATLYWYQQILGQGPKLLIQFQNNGVVDDSQLPKDRFSAERLKGVDSTLKIQPAKLEDSAVYLCASSEGLANEQYFGPGTRLTVT.

This sequence joins TRBV6-5 and TRBJ1-6; D is perhaps TRBD1 (5 bases). The CDR3 runs 14 residues. Trimming shortened V by 6 bases and J by 7 bases, and 13 bases separated the two germline ends. CDR1 MNHEY and CDR2 SVGAGI come from the germline V gene. CDR3 loop: CASSPGGWNSPLHF. The CDR3 DNA sequence: TGTGCCAGCAGCCCTGGGGGGTGGAATTCACCCCTCCACTTT.

The rearrangement joins TRBV5-6 to TRBJ1-4, with D possibly TRBD1 on 6 matching bases. Between the trimmed V and J ends, which lost 2 bases and 2 bases, there was a span of 10 bases. The length of the CDR3 is 15 residues. The germline CDR1 and CDR2 sequences are SGHDT and YYEEEE. The CDR3 DNA follows: TGTGCCAGCAGCTTCCTAGGGGGGACTAATGAAAAACTGTTTTTT. Residues: CASSFLGGTNEKLFF. Looking up the rest from reference TRBV5-6 and TRBJ1-4 gives the full variable domain: DAGVTQSPTHLIKTRGQQVTLRCSPKSGHDTVSWYQQALGQGPQFIFQYYEEEERQRGNFPDRFSGHQFPNYSSELNVNALLLGDSALYLCASSFLGGTNEKLFFGSGTQLSVL.

The chain links TRBV19 to TRBJ2-7; D is perhaps TRBD2 (6 bases). Trimming took 6 bases from V and 2 from J, leaving 14 bases between them. In germline, CDR1 is LNHDA, CDR2 SQIVND (reference sequence). The CDR3 spans 14 residues. This CDR3 is CASSIRLEPYEQYF. For the CDR3, the DNA is TGTGCCAGTAGCATCCGACTAGAACCCTACGAGCAGTACTTC.